This TCR beta chain was recorded in a study of blood T cell repertoires in COVID-19. Across the whole study: PBMCs, B-cell-depleted T cells, or T cells were the source of the cDNA or gDNA that made up the material.

Generated by immunoSEQ multiplex PCR, the TCRdb table keeps only in-frame clones and is missing some. The data contain approximately 200,000 clones, just over 85% of them seen just once; the ten biggest clones take up almost 4.5%. CDR3 size: 15 residues. The germline gives CDR1 MNHEY, CDR2 SVGAGI. Germline trimming cut 6 bases from V and 4 bases from J; bases unmatched to any gene: 8. What was sequenced was peripheral blood. This receptor was taken from a man aged 50-59 years with acute or convalescent COVID-19. The gene calls are TRBV6-5 and TRBJ1-1; 10 positions match TRBD1. The DNA for the CDR3 is TGTGCCAGCAGGGCGGGACAGGGGCGGTCCACTGAAGCTTTCTTT. This translates into CASRAGQGRSTEAFF.